Below are 27 T cell receptor beta chains sequenced from a single sample in a study of CD8 T cells in ankylosing spondylitis. TCRdb redid the calling of the 5' RACE reads with MiXCR, one entry per CDR3 protein. Counted here are 350,000 to 450,000 distinct CDR3 sequences, 20% occurring once; the ten biggest clones make up 10% to 15%. Sequencing was carried out using blood, either unsorted or a sorted T cell fraction (not recorded which). These receptors originate from a male donor with ankylosing spondylitis or in good health (not recorded which).

This clonotype was counted between two and nine times. The CDR3 DNA follows: TGTGCCAGCAGTTTTGACGGGGATGAGCAGTTCTTC. It codes for CASSFDGDEQFF. The V gene is TRBV27, the J gene TRBJ2-1, with a tentative D call TRBD2 (5 bases). With 3 bases removed from V and 8 bases from J, the gap between germline ends came to 8 bases. Germline V gene lookup returns CDR1 MNHEY and CDR2 SMNVEV (reference sequence). The CDR3 spans 12 residues.

V gene TRBV9 combines with J gene TRBJ2-2, with 11 bases lining up with TRBD1. CDR1 and CDR2 from the germline V gene are SGDLS and YYNGEE. The CDR3 has 14 residues. Trimming took 3 bases from V and 7 from J; bases not matched to a gene: 2. The DNA for the CDR3 is TGTGCCAGCAGCGGGACAGGGGGCCTCGGGGAGCTGTTTTTT. Encoded protein: CASSGTGGLGELFF.

This clonotype was counted a few times. The chain carries TRBV7-8 and TRBJ2-1; TRBD2 matches 10 bases. There are 16 residues in the CDR3. In germline, CDR1 is SGHVS, CDR2 FQNEAQ. The V segment lost 5 bases and the J segment 3 bases; nucleotides outside the gene matches: 7. Written as DNA, the CDR3 is TGTGCCAGCAGCGAAGAGCGGGGGGGTTACTACAATGAGCAGTTCTTC. Its translation: CASSEERGGYYNEQFF.

The V call is TRBV15, the J call TRBJ2-1, with 10 nucleotides matching TRBD1. V was pared by 8 bases and J by 1 base, with 5 bases of the junction left unmatched. The V gene's germline CDR1 is LNHNV and CDR2 YYDKDF (reference sequence). The CDR3 runs 15 residues. The CDR3 DNA sequence: TGTGCCACCCAAAAGGGACAGGGGTCCTACAATGAGCAGTTCTTC. This codes for CATQKGQGSYNEQFF. The full variable domain, rest sourced from reference TRBV15 and TRBJ2-1, is DAMVIQNPRYQVTQFGKPVTLSCSQTLNHNVMYWYQQKSSQAPKLLFHYYDKDFNNEADTPDNFQSRRPNTSFCFLDIRSPGLGDTAMYLCATQKGQGSYNEQFFGPGTRLTVL.

The gene calls are TRBV6-1 and TRBJ2-7; D unresolved. With 4 bases removed from V and 3 bases from J, the gap between germline ends came to 10 bases. The CDR3 totals 13 residues. Germline CDR1 reads MNHNS; CDR2 reads SASEGT. The CDR3 DNA reads as TGTGCCAGCAGTGGCCCTCCCCACTACGAGCAGTACTTC. This encodes CASSGPPHYEQYF.

This clonotype was observed a few times. The V and J genes are TRBV2 and TRBJ2-1, with 16 nucleotides matching TRBD2. With 6 bases clipped from V and 4 bases from J, the junction kept 3 bases outside the gene matches. The CDR3 has 16 residues. Looked up from germline, CDR1 is SNHLY and CDR2 is FYNNEI. CDR3 coding DNA: TGTGCCAGCAGGGGACTAGCGGGGGGGAAATACAATGAGCAGTTCTTC. It codes for CASRGLAGGKYNEQFF.

The chain couples TRBV29-1 to TRBJ2-5, with D unresolved. The V gene lost 6 bases and the J gene lost 5 bases, with 16 bases spanning the gap. The length of the CDR3 is 13 residues. Germline lookup yields CDR1 SQVTM and CDR2 ANQGSEA. This CDR3 reads CSVETLTAETQYF. CDR3 in DNA: TGCAGCGTAGAGACACTCACGGCGGAGACCCAGTACTTC.

V gene TRBV4-1 combines with J gene TRBJ2-7, with 8 bases lining up with TRBD1. This CDR3 is 15 amino acids long. Looked up from germline, CDR1 is MGHRA and CDR2 is YSYEKL. V was clipped by 4 bases and J by 2 bases; unmatched bases: 7. The CDR3, as DNA: TGCGCCAGCAGCCCCAGACAGGGGTCCCCCTACGAGCAGTACTTC. This sequence encodes CASSPRQGSPYEQYF.

The chain joins TRBV5-1 to TRBJ1-1; no reliable D call. Germline V CDR1 and CDR2: SGHRS, YFSETQ. The V gene lost 0 bases and the J gene lost 1 base, with 10 bases spanning the gap. CDR3 length equals 15 residues. DNA of the CDR3: TGCGCCAGCAGCTTGGTGGCGGCCACGAACACTGAAGCTTTCTTT. It translates to CASSLVAATNTEAFF.

A few counts support this clonotype. The chain employs TRBV4-1 and TRBJ2-7, with D tentatively TRBD2 (6 bases). Between the trimmed V and J ends, which lost 1 base and 3 bases, there was a span of 13 bases. The CDR3 consists of 15 residues. Germline values: CDR1 MGHRA, CDR2 YSYEKL. CDR3 nucleotides: TGCGCCAGCAGCCAAGTGCCTAGCGATAACTACGAGCAGTACTTC. Its protein is CASSQVPSDNYEQYF.

This clonotype has more than one count but fewer than ten. DNA for the CDR3: TGCAGTGCCGAGGGGGGAGGGGGCACTGAAGCTTTCTTT. The encoded protein is CSAEGGGGTEAFF. The rearrangement joins TRBV20-1 to TRBJ1-1; possible D gene TRBD1, 6 bases. The V gene lost 6 bases and the J gene lost 4 bases, with 15 bases spanning the gap. This CDR3 comprises 13 residues. Per germline, CDR1 DFQATT and CDR2 SNEGSKA (reference sequence).

The J gene is TRBJ2-2, the V gene TRBV7-6; 7 bases are shared with TRBD1. This CDR3 has 15 amino acids. V shed 5 bases, J shed 1 base, and the junction held 4 bases outside the gene matches. Germline values: CDR1 SGHVS, CDR2 FNYEAQ. CDR3: CASSERDRNTGELFF. The CDR3 nucleotides read TGTGCCAGCAGCGAGAGGGACAGGAACACCGGGGAGCTGTTTTTT. The entire variable domain, with the rest obtained from reference TRBV7-6 and TRBJ2-2, is as follows: GAGVSQSPRYKVTKRGQDVALRCDPISGHVSLYWYRQALGQGPEFLTYFNYEAQQDKSGLPNDRFSAERPEGSISTLTIQRTEQRDSAMYRCASSERDRNTGELFFGEGSRLTVL.

This clonotype was seen a handful of times. This rearrangement joins TRBV6-1 to TRBJ2-3; 9 bases match TRBD1. This CDR3 region has 16 residues. In germline, CDR1 is MNHNS, CDR2 SASEGT. V gave up 6 bases and J gave up 0 bases; unmatched junction bases: 7. The CDR3 bases are TGTGCCAGCAGGGCAATACAGGGGGCTAGCACAGATACGCAGTATTTT. Translation: CASRAIQGASTDTQYF.

The chain combines TRBV7-9 with TRBJ1-2; 7 nucleotides line up with TRBD1. Germline V CDR1 and CDR2: SEHNR, FQNEAQ (reference sequence). The CDR3 has 14 residues. After removal of 4 bases from V and 3 bases from J, the junction contained 5 bases not matched to a gene. The CDR3 DNA is TGTGCCAGCAGCTCCACCGACAGGGACTATGGCTACACCTTC. Translating it yields CASSSTDRDYGYTF.

V gene TRBV10-3 combines with J gene TRBJ2-7; D may match TRBD1 or TRBD2 (5 bases each). The CDR3 runs to 12 residues. The germline CDR1 and CDR2 sequences are ENHRY and SYGVKD. V lost 6 bases and J lost 2, with 8 bases in between. CDR3 in amino acids: CAISGATYEQYF. CDR3 nucleotides: TGTGCCATCAGCGGGGCGACCTACGAGCAGTACTTC.

This clonotype turned up a few times. The chain combines TRBV29-1 with TRBJ2-3; 13 bases fit TRBD2. The germline V gene encodes CDR1 SQVTM and CDR2 ANQGSEA. The V segment lost 7 bases and the J segment 4 bases; nucleotides outside the gene matches: 8. The CDR3 spans 15 residues. CDR3 nucleotides: TGCAGCGCCCTACTAGCGGGGGGGCTGGCAGATACGCAGTATTTT. Translating gives CSALLAGGLADTQYF.

The chain is built from TRBV9 and TRBJ2-2, with no clear D. Germline values: CDR1 SGDLS, CDR2 YYNGEE. V lost 6 bases to trimming and J lost 3 bases, with 6 bases between them. CDR3 length: 12 residues. CDR3 in amino acids: CASKSYTGELFF. The CDR3 nucleotides read TGTGCCAGCAAGTCCTACACCGGGGAGCTGTTTTTT. Full variable domain (remainder filled in from reference TRBV9 and TRBJ2-2): DSGVTQTPKHLITATGQRVTLRCSPRSGDLSVYWYQQSLDQGLQFLIQYYNGEERAKGNILERFSAQQFPDLHSELNLSSLELGDSALYFCASKSYTGELFFGEGSRLTVL.

V usage is TRBV7-9 and J usage is TRBJ2-7; tentatively, D is TRBD1 (5 bases). Germline CDR1 and CDR2: SEHNR and FQNEAQ (reference sequence). The CDR3 consists of 14 residues. V lost 7 bases to trimming and J lost 4 bases, with 17 bases between them. CDR3 loop: CASNPGREPYEQYF. For the CDR3, the DNA is TGTGCCAGCAATCCGGGCAGGGAACCTTACGAGCAGTACTTC.

The chain recombines TRBV7-9 with TRBJ2-3; D possibly corresponds to TRBD1 (6 bases). The CDR3 runs to 16 residues. V was trimmed by 3 bases and J by 0 bases, leaving 13 bases between them. The germline gives CDR1 SEHNR, CDR2 FQNEAQ (reference sequence). This CDR3 is CASSFPGVASTDTQYF. Written as DNA, the CDR3 is TGTGCCAGCAGCTTCCCAGGGGTAGCTAGCACAGATACGCAGTATTTT. Full variable domain (rest looked up from reference TRBV7-9 and TRBJ2-3): DTGVSQNPRHKITKRGQNVTFRCDPISEHNRLYWYRQTLGQGPEFLTYFQNEAQLEKSRLLSDRFSAERPKGSFSTLEIQRTEQGDSAMYLCASSFPGVASTDTQYFGPGTRLTVL.

This chain connects TRBV12-3 or TRBV12-4 to TRBJ2-5, with D hard to call. This CDR3 region has 13 residues. With 0 bases removed from V and 7 bases from J, the gap between germline ends came to 9 bases. The DNA of the CDR3 is TGTGCCAGCAGTTTAGCGCTCCGTGCGACCCAGTACTTC. This gives the protein CASSLALRATQYF.

This clonotype turned up a few times. The chain uses TRBV9 and TRBJ2-1; 8 nucleotides agree with TRBD1. The J segment lost 8 bases and the V segment lost 3 bases, leaving 10 bases of the junction unmatched. Germline-derived CDR1 and CDR2 are SGDLS and YYNGEE. The CDR3 spans 15 residues. CDR3 residues: CASSDGTGRLYEQFF. The CDR3 DNA reads TGTGCCAGCAGCGACGGGACAGGTAGACTGTATGAGCAGTTCTTC. Drawing the rest from reference TRBV9 and TRBJ2-1, the complete variable domain is DSGVTQTPKHLITATGQRVTLRCSPRSGDLSVYWYQQSLDQGLQFLIQYYNGEERAKGNILERFSAQQFPDLHSELNLSSLELGDSALYFCASSDGTGRLYEQFFGPGTRLTVL.

The gene calls are TRBV25-1 and TRBJ1-1, with TRBD1 matching 7 bases. Germline CDR1 reads MGHDK; CDR2 reads SYGVNS. Losses at the gene ends were 6 bases for V and 4 bases for J; bases not matched to a gene: 14. CDR3 length: 16 amino acids. DNA of the CDR3: TGTGCCAGCAGGGCACGACAGGGCGATCTGTTCACTGAAGCTTTCTTT. This codes for CASRARQGDLFTEAFF. Full variable domain (remainder filled in from reference TRBV25-1 and TRBJ1-1): EADIYQTPRYLVIGTGKKITLECSQTMGHDKMYWYQQDPGMELHLIHYSYGVNSTEKGDLSSESTVSRIRTEHFPLTLESARPSHTSQYLCASRARQGDLFTEAFFGQGTRLTVV.

This clonotype was counted only a few times. In DNA form, the CDR3 reads TGTGCCAGCAGTTTAGGGGACAAACCGCAGTATTTT. This translates into CASSLGDKPQYF. The rearrangement joins TRBV12-3 or TRBV12-4 to TRBJ2-3; weak D call: TRBD1 (6 bases). Trimming cost V 1 base and J 10 bases, with 9 bases left between them. The CDR3 loop spans 12 amino acids.

This rearrangement joins TRBV4-1 to TRBJ1-1; weak D call: TRBD1 (6 bases). The germline CDR1 and CDR2 sequences are MGHRA and YSYEKL. V was pared by 4 bases and J by 0 bases, with 12 bases between. The CDR3 has 15 amino acids. The CDR3 here is CASSLSQGLNTEAFF. DNA of the CDR3: TGCGCCAGCAGCCTATCCCAGGGGCTGAACACTGAAGCTTTCTTT.

This clonotype was seen a few times. The CDR3 DNA reads as TGTGCCACCAGTGATGTGGGGATCTATCAGCCCCAGCATTTT. Its protein is CATSDVGIYQPQHF. The chain has TRBV24-1 and TRBJ1-5; D is unresolved. V lost 3 bases to trimming and J lost 5 bases, with 10 bases between them. The CDR3 is made up of 14 amino acids. Germline-derived CDR1 and CDR2 are KGHDR and SFDVKD.

This clonotype showed up just a few times. The rearrangement joins TRBV27 to TRBJ2-3; 9 nucleotides agree with TRBD1. The CDR3 consists of 16 residues. CDR1 MNHEY and CDR2 SMNVEV come from the germline V gene (reference sequence). V lost 3 bases and J lost 5; bases outside the gene matches: 9. The CDR3 loop reads CASSLGRDRVEDTQYF. The CDR3 DNA is TGTGCCAGCAGTTTGGGCCGGGACAGGGTCGAAGATACGCAGTATTTT.

The rearrangement uses TRBV29-1 and TRBJ2-2; 7 nucleotides match TRBD1. Germline V gene data show CDR1 as SQVTM and CDR2 as ANQGSEA. V shed 7 bases, J shed 4 bases, and the junction held 3 bases outside the gene matches. The CDR3 has 12 amino acids. Here the CDR3 reads CSGTGSTGELFF. The CDR3 DNA is TGCAGCGGGACAGGAAGCACCGGGGAGCTGTTTTTT.